The T cell receptor beta chain described here comes from a study of blood T cell repertoires in COVID-19. Study summary: Samples of COVID-19 (acute and convalescent) were obtained from the United States, Italy and Spain. Sample material is recorded as cDNA or gDNA derived from T cells, B-cell-depleted T cells, or PBMCs.

In the original workflow: Nucleated cell counts were estimated from reference gene primer amplification. Assay used: immunoSEQ multiplex PCR; TCRdb lists only in-frame clones, some missing. The D gene and trimming were derived from the DNA, and the V and J assignments and clone size from that table. The sample shows roughly 380,000 clones, 85% of them seen only once. CDR1 and CDR2 from the germline V gene are WNHNN and SYGVQD (reference sequence). V was shortened by 2 bases and J by 4 bases, with 14 bases between the two germline ends. This CDR3 has 16 residues. The receptor was isolated from a woman between 18 and 29 years old with acute or convalescent COVID-19. The V and J genes are TRBV10-1 and TRBJ2-2; maybe TRBD1 (6 bases). Sequenced material: peripheral blood. In nucleotides, the CDR3 is TGCGCCAGCAGTGAGCCACCGGGACACGGCACCGGGGAGCTGTTTTTT. It is translated as CASSEPPGHGTGELFF.